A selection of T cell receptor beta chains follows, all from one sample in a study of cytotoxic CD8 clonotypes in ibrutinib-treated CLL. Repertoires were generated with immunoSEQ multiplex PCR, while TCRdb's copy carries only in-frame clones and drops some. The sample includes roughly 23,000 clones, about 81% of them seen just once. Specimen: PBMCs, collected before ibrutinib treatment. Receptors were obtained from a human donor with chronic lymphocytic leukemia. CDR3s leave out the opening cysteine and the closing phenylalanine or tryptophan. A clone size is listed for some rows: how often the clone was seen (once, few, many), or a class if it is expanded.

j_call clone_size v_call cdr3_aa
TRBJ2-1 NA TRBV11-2 ASSPNRLAGGGEQF
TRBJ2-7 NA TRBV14 ASSQDLRDSYEQY
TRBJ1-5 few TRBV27 ASSLSGGHGNQPQH
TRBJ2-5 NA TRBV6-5 ASSRSSGGQETQY
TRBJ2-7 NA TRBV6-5 ASSLHGGAEQY
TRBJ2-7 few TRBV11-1 ASSLADEQY
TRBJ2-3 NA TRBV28 ASSLGGTTLRTQY
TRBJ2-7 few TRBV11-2 ASSLVSPNEQY
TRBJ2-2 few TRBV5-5 ASSPGPHAGTKATGELF
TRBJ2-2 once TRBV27 ASSIIWRGGNTGELF
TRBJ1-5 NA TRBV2 ASSDEDRDQPQH
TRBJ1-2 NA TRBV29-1 SVDPRQGTEGYT
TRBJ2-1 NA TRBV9 ASSVLSRGGF
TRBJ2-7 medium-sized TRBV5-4 ASSLGAYEQY
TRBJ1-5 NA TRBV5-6 ASSYRPTGINQPQH
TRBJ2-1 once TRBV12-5 ASGLIQSYNEQF
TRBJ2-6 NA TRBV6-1 ASSAGFSGANVLT
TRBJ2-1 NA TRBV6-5 ASSSPGTGYNEQF
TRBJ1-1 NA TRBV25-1 ASSEYGRTGRSPEAF
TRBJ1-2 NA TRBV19 ASSPGQGGGYGYT
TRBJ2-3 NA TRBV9 ASAGTGDRGLTDTQY
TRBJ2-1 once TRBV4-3 ASSQDKGSYNEQF
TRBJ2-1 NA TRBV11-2 ASRALAGGTYNEQF
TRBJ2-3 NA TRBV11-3 ASSLGGTGSSTDTQY
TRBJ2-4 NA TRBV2 ASRGRFQY
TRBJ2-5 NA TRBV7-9 ASSIPSGSKETQY
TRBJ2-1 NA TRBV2 ASSVRSGREI
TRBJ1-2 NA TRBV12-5 ASGLTQGANYGYT
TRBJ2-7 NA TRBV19 ASSPSPNLYEQY
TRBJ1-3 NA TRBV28 ASSPRTGRAGNTIY
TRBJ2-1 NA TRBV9 ASSGSGGYSSYNEQF
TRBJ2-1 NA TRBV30 AWRGDGRNEQF
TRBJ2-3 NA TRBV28 ASSFVLRTDTQY
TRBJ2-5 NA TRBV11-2 ASSLGPGETQY
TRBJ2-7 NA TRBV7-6 ASSPERGETGFHEQY
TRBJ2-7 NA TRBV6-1 ASSERDRGPEQY
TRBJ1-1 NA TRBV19 ASRPRDRGRLDTEAF
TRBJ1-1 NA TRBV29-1 SGTGGRNTEAF
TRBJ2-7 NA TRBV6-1 ASSETSGRYEQY
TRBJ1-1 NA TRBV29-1 SVPGDYNTEAF
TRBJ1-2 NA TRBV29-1 SAPTGGRSYGYT
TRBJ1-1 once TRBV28 ASSPWSWRRRVGTEAF
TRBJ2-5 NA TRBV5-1 ASSFVKAGEETQY
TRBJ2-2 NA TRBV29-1 SVDQGNTGELF
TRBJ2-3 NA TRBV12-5 ASGILASTDTQY
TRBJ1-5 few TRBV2 ASTQGAWQPQH
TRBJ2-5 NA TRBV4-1 ASSQDPKQGSKETQY
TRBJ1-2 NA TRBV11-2 ASSTGGTGTLRT
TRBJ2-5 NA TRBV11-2 ASSLGGQYQETQY
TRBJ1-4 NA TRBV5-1 ASRQDREGEKLF
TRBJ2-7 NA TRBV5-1 ASSYFGQGSYEQY
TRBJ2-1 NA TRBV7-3 ATGTGIINEQF
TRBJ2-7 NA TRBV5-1 ASSGDNSYEQY
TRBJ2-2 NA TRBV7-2 ASSYRAGTGELF
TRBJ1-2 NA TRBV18 ASSTRTPANYGYT